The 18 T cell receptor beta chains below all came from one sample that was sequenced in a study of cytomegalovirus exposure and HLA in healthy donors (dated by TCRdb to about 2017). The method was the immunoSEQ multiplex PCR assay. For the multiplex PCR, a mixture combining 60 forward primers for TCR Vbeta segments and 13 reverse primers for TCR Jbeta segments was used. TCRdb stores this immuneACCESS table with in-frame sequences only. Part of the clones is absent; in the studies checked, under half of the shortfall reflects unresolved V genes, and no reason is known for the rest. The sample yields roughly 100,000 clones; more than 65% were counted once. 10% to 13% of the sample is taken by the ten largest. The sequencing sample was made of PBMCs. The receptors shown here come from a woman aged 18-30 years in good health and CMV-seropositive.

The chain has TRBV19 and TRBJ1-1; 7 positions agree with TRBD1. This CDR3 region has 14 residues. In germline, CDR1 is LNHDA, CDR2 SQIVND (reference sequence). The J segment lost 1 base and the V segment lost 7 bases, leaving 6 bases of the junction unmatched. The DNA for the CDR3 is TGTGCCAGTATCGGGACAGAAGAGAACACTGAAGCTTTCTTT. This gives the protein CASIGTEENTEAFF.

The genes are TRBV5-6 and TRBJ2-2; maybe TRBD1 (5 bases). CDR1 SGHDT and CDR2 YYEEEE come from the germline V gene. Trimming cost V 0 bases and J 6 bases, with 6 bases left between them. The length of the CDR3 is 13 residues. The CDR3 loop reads CASSLGGAGELFF. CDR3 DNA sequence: TGTGCCAGCAGCTTGGGGGGCGCCGGGGAGCTGTTTTTT.

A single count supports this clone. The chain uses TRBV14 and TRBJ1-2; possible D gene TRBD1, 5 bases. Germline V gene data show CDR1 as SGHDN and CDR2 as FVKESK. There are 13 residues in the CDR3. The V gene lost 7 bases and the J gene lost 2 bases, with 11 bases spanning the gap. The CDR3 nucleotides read TGTGCCAGCACCCGCCCAGGGAACTATGGCTACACCTTC. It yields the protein CASTRPGNYGYTF. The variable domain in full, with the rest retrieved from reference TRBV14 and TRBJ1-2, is EAGVTQFPSHSVIEKGQTVTLRCDPISGHDNLYWYRRVMGKEIKFLLHFVKESKQDESGMPNNRFLAERTGGTYSTLKVQPAELEDSGVYFCASTRPGNYGYTFGSGTRLTVV.

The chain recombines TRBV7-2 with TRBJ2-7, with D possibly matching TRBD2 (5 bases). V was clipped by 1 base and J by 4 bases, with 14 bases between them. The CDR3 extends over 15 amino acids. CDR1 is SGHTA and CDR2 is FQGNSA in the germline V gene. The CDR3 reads CASSLVWETGYEQYF. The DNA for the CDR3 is TGTGCCAGCAGCTTAGTGTGGGAGACTGGTTACGAGCAGTACTTC.

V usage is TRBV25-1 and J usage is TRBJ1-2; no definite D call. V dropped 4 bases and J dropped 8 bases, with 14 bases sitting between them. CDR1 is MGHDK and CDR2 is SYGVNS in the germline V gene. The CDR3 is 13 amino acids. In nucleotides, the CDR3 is TGTGCCAGCAGTGCCGGAGATTCGGGGGGCTACACCTTC. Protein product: CASSAGDSGGYTF.

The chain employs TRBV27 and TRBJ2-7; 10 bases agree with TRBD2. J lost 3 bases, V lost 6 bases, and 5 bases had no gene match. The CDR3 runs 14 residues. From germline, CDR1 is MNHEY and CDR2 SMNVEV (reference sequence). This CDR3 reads CASRPAGGYYEQYF. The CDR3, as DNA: TGTGCCAGCAGACCAGCGGGAGGGTACTACGAGCAGTACTTC.

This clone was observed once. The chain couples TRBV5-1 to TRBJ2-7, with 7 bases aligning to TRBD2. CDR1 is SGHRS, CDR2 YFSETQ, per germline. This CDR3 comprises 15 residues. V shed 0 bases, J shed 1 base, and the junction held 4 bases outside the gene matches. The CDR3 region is CASSLGLGGSYEQYF. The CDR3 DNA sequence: TGCGCCAGCAGCTTGGGTTTGGGGGGGTCCTACGAGCAGTACTTC.

CDR3 region: CAWRNGQGIGKLFF. The CDR3 DNA is TGTGCCTGGAGAAATGGACAGGGTATCGGAAAACTGTTTTTT. The chain links TRBV30 to TRBJ1-4; TRBD1 matches 8 bases. The CDR3 totals 14 residues. Per germline, CDR1 GTSNPN and CDR2 SVGIG (reference sequence). V was clipped by 3 bases and J by 10 bases; unmatched bases: 10.

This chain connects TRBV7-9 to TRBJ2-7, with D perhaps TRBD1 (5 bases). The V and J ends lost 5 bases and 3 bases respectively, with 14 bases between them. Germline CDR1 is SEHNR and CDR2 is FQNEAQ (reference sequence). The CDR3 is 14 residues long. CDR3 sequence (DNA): TGTGCCAGCAGCCTCGACCAGGGCAACTACGAGCAGTACTTC. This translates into CASSLDQGNYEQYF.

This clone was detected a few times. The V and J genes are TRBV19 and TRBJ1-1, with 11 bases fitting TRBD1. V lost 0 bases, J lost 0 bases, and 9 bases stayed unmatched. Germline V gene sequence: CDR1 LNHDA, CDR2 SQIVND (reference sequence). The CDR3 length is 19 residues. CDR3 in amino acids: CASSIDDLPGQGVNTEAFF. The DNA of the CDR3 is TGTGCCAGTAGTATAGATGACTTACCGGGACAGGGGGTGAACACTGAAGCTTTCTTT.

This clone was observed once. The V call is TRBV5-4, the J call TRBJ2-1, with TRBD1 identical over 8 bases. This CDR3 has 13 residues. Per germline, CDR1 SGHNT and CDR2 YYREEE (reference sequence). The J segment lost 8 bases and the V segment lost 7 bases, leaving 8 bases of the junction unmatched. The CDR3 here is CASGYRGVDEQFF. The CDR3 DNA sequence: TGTGCCAGCGGATACAGGGGGGTTGATGAGCAGTTCTTC.

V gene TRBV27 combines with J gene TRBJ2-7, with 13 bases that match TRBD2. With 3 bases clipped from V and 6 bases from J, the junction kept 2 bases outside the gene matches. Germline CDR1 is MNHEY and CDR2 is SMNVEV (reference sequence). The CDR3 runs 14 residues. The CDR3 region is CASSFRLAGGEQYF. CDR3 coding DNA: TGTGCCAGCAGTTTCCGACTAGCGGGAGGCGAGCAGTACTTC.

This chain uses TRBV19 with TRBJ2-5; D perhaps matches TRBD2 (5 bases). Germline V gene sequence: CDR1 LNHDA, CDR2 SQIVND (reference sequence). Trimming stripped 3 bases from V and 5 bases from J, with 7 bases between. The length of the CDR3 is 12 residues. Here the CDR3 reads CASSISGETQYF. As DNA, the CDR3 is TGTGCCAGTAGTATTTCGGGGGAGACCCAGTACTTC.

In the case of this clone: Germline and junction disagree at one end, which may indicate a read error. The CDR3 coding sequence is TGTGCCATCAGTGAGTGGGGGACAGGGAACCCCGGGGAGCTGTTTTTT. It codes for CAISEWGTGNPGELFF. The chain carries TRBV10-3 and TRBJ2-2; 9 bases match TRBD1. The CDR3 spans 16 residues. Germline CDR1 reads ENHRY; CDR2 reads SYGVKD.

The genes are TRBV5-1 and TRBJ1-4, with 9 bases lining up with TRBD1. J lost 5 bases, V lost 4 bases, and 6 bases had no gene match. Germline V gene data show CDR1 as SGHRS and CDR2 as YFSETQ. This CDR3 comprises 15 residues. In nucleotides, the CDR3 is TGCGCCAGCAGCGGACAGGGGTTCAGAAATGAAAAACTGTTTTTT. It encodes CASSGQGFRNEKLFF.

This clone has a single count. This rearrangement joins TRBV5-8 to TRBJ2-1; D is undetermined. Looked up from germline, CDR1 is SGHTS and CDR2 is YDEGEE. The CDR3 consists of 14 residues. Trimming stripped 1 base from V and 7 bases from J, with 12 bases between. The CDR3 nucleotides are TGTGCCAGCAGCTTGTTTGACCCTAGGAATGAGCAGTTCTTC. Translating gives CASSLFDPRNEQFF.

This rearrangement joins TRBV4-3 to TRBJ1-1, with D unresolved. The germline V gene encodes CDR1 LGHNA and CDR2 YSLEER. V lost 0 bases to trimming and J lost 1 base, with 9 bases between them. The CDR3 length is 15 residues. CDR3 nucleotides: TGCGCCAGCAGCCAAGATCCAGTTCGGAACACTGAAGCTTTCTTT. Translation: CASSQDPVRNTEAFF.

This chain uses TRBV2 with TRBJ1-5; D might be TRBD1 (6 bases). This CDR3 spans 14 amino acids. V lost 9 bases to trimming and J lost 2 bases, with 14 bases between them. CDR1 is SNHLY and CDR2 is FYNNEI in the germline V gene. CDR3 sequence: CASRSNRGNQPQHF. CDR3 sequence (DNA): TGTGCCAGTCGTTCGAACAGGGGCAATCAGCCCCAGCATTTT.